This record concerns one TCR beta chain sequence. Its antigen is unknown. J lost 7 bases, V lost 2 bases, and 11 bases had no gene match. The V gene's germline CDR1 is SGDLS and CDR2 YYNGEE. The CDR3 runs 16 residues. The sort gate was single viable CD3+CD4+CD8-CD45RO+ cells for memory CD4+ T cells. Total CD4+ T cells were enriched by CD4 positive selection. This specimen comes from a study of memory CD4+ T cells and cytomegalovirus serostatus. Across the whole study: Of the healthy Belgian adults, 9 or 10 were CMV seropositive and 20 to 30 seronegative. Study-level points and caveats: About 40% of the roughly 150 known CMV-associated TCRbeta sequences appeared in CD4+ memory.

Original data processing: After removing out-of-frame reads, 2,204,828 distinct TCRbeta sequences remained. Generated by immunoSEQ multiplex PCR, the TCRdb table keeps only in-frame clones and is missing some. V, J and clone size derive from that table, while D and trimming were established from the DNA sequence. The sample gives under 45,000 clones, about three quarters of which show up once; about 6% is in the top ten. The sequencing input was memory CD4+ T cells from blood. The chain is built from TRBV9 and TRBJ1-2, with 10 bases matching TRBD1. This TCR was sampled from an adult in good health and CMV-seronegative. The CDR3 DNA sequence: TGTGCCAGCAGCGTCGGAATGGGACAGGGGCAATCTGGCTACACCTTC. It translates to CASSVGMGQGQSGYTF.